One sample yielded the 21 T cell receptor beta chains listed below, sequenced in a study of identical twins. TCRdb ran MiXCR on the 5' RACE reads and lists one entry per CDR3 protein. The sample carries around 670,000 distinct CDR3 sequences, approximately 6% recorded once. Sequencing was done on a sample of naive T cells sorted from blood. The receptors shown here come from a man aged 18 to 35 in good health.

A few counts support this clonotype. V gene TRBV2 combines with J gene TRBJ2-1; D not certain. Deletions cut 4 bases from V and 9 bases from J, with 10 bases between. Germline V CDR1 and CDR2: SNHLY, FYNNEI. There are 12 residues in the CDR3. Here the CDR3 reads CASSGTGREQFF. The CDR3 nucleotides are TGTGCCAGCAGTGGAACCGGCCGTGAGCAGTTCTTC.

The chain links TRBV24-1 to TRBJ2-5; no definite D call. The CDR3 extends over 14 amino acids. Deletions cut 5 bases from V and 4 bases from J, with 13 bases between. Germline-derived CDR1 and CDR2 are KGHDR and SFDVKD. CDR3 bases: TGTGCCACCAGTGCTAACATCTTAGGAGAGACCCAGTACTTC. Its translation is CATSANILGETQYF.

The chain carries TRBV6-2 or TRBV6-3 and TRBJ2-7; the match to TRBD2 covers 10 bases. Per germline, CDR1 MNHEY and CDR2 SVGEGT. Unmatched junction bases numbered 8, after V lost 0 bases and J lost 3 bases. The CDR3 covers 17 residues. The CDR3 is CASSYSIGLAGVYEQYF. As DNA, the CDR3 is TGTGCCAGCAGTTACTCGATTGGTCTAGCGGGAGTCTACGAGCAGTACTTC.

This clonotype came up a few times. The rearrangement uses TRBV5-1 and TRBJ2-5; D gene uncertain. Trimming took 0 bases from V and 0 from J, leaving 12 bases between them. Per germline, CDR1 SGHRS and CDR2 YFSETQ. The CDR3 has 16 amino acids. CDR3 region: CASSLGELSYQETQYF. CDR3 coding DNA: TGCGCCAGCAGCTTGGGAGAACTCAGCTACCAAGAGACCCAGTACTTC.

This clonotype has a count of ten or more. V gene TRBV5-1 combines with J gene TRBJ2-7; TRBD1 is a possible D gene (5 bases). Deletions cut 2 bases from V and 7 bases from J, with 10 bases between. There are 12 residues in the CDR3. The V gene's germline CDR1 is SGHRS and CDR2 YFSETQ. CDR3 nucleotides: TGCGCCAGCAGCTTTCCAGGGTTGGAGCAGTACTTC. Translation: CASSFPGLEQYF.

This clonotype was counted ten times or more. This chain connects TRBV28 to TRBJ2-3; 8 bases are a match to TRBD2. Germline assignment: CDR1 MDHEN and CDR2 SYDVKM. V lost 2 bases, J lost 2 bases, and 6 bases stayed unmatched. This CDR3 spans 16 amino acids. DNA for the CDR3: TGTGCCAGCAGTTTACAGGCGGGGGGTTCCACAGATACGCAGTATTTT. It encodes CASSLQAGGSTDTQYF.

At least ten counts were recorded for this clonotype. The chain recombines TRBV12-3 or TRBV12-4 with TRBJ2-2; D may be TRBD2 (6 bases). The CDR3 is made up of 15 amino acids. V shed 4 bases and J shed 6 bases, with 15 bases lying between them. CDR3 sequence (DNA): TGTGCCAGCAGTTCTCTTCCCCCGGGAGCCGGGGAGCTGTTTTTT. It translates to CASSSLPPGAGELFF.

This clonotype was counted ten times or more. This rearrangement joins TRBV20-1 to TRBJ2-1; 10 bases fit TRBD2. Germline-derived CDR1 and CDR2 are DFQATT and SNEGSKA (reference sequence). The ends lost 0 bases at V and 4 bases at J; junction bases unmatched: 6. This CDR3 has 16 residues. Here the CDR3 DNA reads TGCAGTGCTAGAGACCCTACTAGCGGGACGTACAATGAGCAGTTCTTC. It yields the protein CSARDPTSGTYNEQFF.

This clonotype was picked up a small number of times. The V gene is TRBV12-3 or TRBV12-4, the J gene TRBJ2-7; no reliable D call. Trimming pared 0 bases from V and 9 bases from J, leaving 9 bases between. The CDR3 runs 12 residues. The CDR3 sequence is CASSLALGRQYF. For the CDR3, the DNA is TGTGCCAGCAGTTTAGCGTTGGGCAGGCAGTACTTC.

This clonotype turned up a few times. The V gene is TRBV6-5, the J gene TRBJ1-1; possibly TRBD1 for D (5 bases). Trimming pared 0 bases from V and 4 bases from J, leaving 15 bases between. This CDR3 has 16 amino acids. CDR1 and CDR2 from the germline V gene are MNHEY and SVGAGI. CDR3 residues: CASSYSKVRAVTEAFF. The CDR3 coding sequence is TGTGCCAGCAGTTACTCGAAAGTCAGGGCGGTCACTGAAGCTTTCTTT.

This clonotype appeared a few times. The V gene is TRBV29-1, the J gene TRBJ2-1, with 10 bases identical to TRBD2. Trimming at V came to 6 bases and at J to 2 bases, leaving 4 bases not matched to a gene. Germline CDR1 and CDR2: SQVTM and ANQGSEA. The CDR3 has 14 amino acids. DNA of the CDR3: TGCAGCGTCTATAGCGGGAGGCCCTACAATGAGCAGTTCTTC. Translating it yields CSVYSGRPYNEQFF.

This chain connects TRBV9 to TRBJ2-3; unclear D gene. Trimming took off 0 bases at V and 6 bases at J, with 14 bases between the two ends. The CDR3 extends over 15 amino acids. Germline CDR1 reads SGDLS; CDR2 reads YYNGEE. As DNA, the CDR3 is TGTGCCAGCAGCGTAGATGCTAGTTTCGTCGATACGCAGTATTTT. Its protein product is CASSVDASFVDTQYF.

This CDR3 reads CASSQAWQNTGELFF. CDR3 DNA sequence: TGCGCCAGCAGCCAAGCCTGGCAGAACACCGGGGAGCTGTTTTTT. The chain carries TRBV4-1 and TRBJ2-2; no clear D. V lost 1 base, J lost 1 base, and 7 bases lay in between. The CDR3 consists of 15 residues. Germline values: CDR1 MGHRA, CDR2 YSYEKL.

This clonotype was detected many times. V usage is TRBV6-2 or TRBV6-3 and J usage is TRBJ1-5; D might be TRBD1 (5 bases). The germline gives CDR1 MNHEY, CDR2 SVGEGT. The V end lost 6 bases, the J end lost 6 bases, and 21 bases lay between the germline ends. The CDR3 is 16 residues long. CDR3 sequence: CASSNERGALGQPQHF. The CDR3 region has the DNA TGTGCCAGCAGCAACGAGAGGGGCGCTTTAGGTCAGCCCCAGCATTTT.

This clonotype was seen ten or more times. This chain joins TRBV7-2 and TRBJ2-1; D may be TRBD1 or TRBD2 (5 bases each). Trimming removed 5 bases at V and 2 bases at J, with 10 bases between. The CDR3 is 14 amino acids. The germline V gene has CDR1 SGHTA and CDR2 FQGNSA. The CDR3 coding sequence is TGTGCCAGCAGCGGGGACCGTACCTACAATGAGCAGTTCTTC. Its translation is CASSGDRTYNEQFF.

There are many counts of this clonotype. The chain carries TRBV7-8 and TRBJ2-2; a possible D gene is TRBD2 (5 bases). Trimming took 3 bases from V and 1 from J, leaving 12 bases between them. Germline CDR1 reads SGHVS; CDR2 reads FQNEAQ. The CDR3 runs 16 residues. CDR3 residues: CASSFGSERNTGELFF. The CDR3 bases are TGTGCCAGCAGCTTCGGTAGCGAGAGGAACACCGGGGAGCTGTTTTTT.

At least ten counts were recorded for this clonotype. The DNA is left out, because the CDR3 cannot be placed on it with certainty; the CDR3 is given as TCRdb lists it. The gene calls are TRBV28 and TRBJ2-3. The CDR3 is 16 amino acids long, termini counted. The germline CDR1 and CDR2 sequences are MDHEN and SYDVKM. The CDR3 here is CASSSSVYRNTYTQYF.

This clonotype came up many times. This chain joins TRBV7-3 and TRBJ2-4, with D possibly being TRBD2 (7 bases). V gave up 4 bases and J gave up 6 bases, with 13 bases separating them. Germline V CDR1 and CDR2: SGHTA, FQGTGA. The CDR3 sequence is 14 residues long. The CDR3 DNA follows: TGTGCCAGCAGCTCCAAAGGGGGGGGAAACATTCAGTACTTC. As protein: CASSSKGGGNIQYF.

The table lists this clonotype with many counts. The J gene is TRBJ1-4, the V gene TRBV5-1, with 7 bases aligning to TRBD1. This CDR3 contains 15 residues. With 0 bases clipped from V and 4 bases from J, the junction kept 3 bases outside the gene matches. CDR1 SGHRS and CDR2 YFSETQ come from the germline V gene. CDR3 protein: CASSLGDRSNEKLFF. The DNA of the CDR3 is TGCGCCAGCAGCTTGGGGGACAGAAGTAATGAAAAACTGTTTTTT.

This clonotype was detected only a few times. This chain joins TRBV12-3 or TRBV12-4 and TRBJ2-5; D is ambiguous. This CDR3 is 15 amino acids long. Between the trimmed V and J ends, which lost 3 bases and 1 base, there was a span of 12 bases. CDR3 in amino acids: CASSLDRTAQETQYF. The CDR3 DNA follows: TGTGCCAGCAGTTTGGATAGAACAGCCCAAGAGACCCAGTACTTC.

The table lists this clonotype with a few counts. The chain recombines TRBV27 with TRBJ2-7, with 7 bases fitting TRBD2. Trimming took 6 bases from V and 4 from J; bases not matched to a gene: 15. The CDR3 loop spans 16 amino acids. The germline CDR1 and CDR2 sequences are MNHEY and SMNVEV (reference sequence). Here the CDR3 reads CASRYSTGSGLYEQYF. The DNA for the CDR3 is TGTGCCAGCAGATATTCAACGGGTAGCGGGTTATACGAGCAGTACTTC.